The 28 T cell receptor beta chains in this list originate from one sample, sequenced in a study of T cell responses to AZD1222 COVID-19 vaccine. The protocol was immunoSEQ multiplex PCR, while the TCRdb copy is restricted to in-frame clones and leaves out a portion. Among under 130,000 clones, around 94% were seen once, and the ten largest hold around 2%. The specimen was peripheral blood, collected on day 0 of AZD1222 vaccination. The receptor set was obtained from an adult in good health.

The rearrangement uses TRBV5-8 and TRBJ2-2, with D unresolved. Between the trimmed V and J ends, which lost 4 bases and 0 bases, there was a span of 22 bases. This CDR3 has 19 residues. Germline V gene lookup returns CDR1 SGHTS and CDR2 YDEGEE. This chain's CDR3 is CASSGAGYPNRANTGELFF. The CDR3 coding sequence is TGTGCCAGCAGCGGAGCAGGATACCCAAATCGAGCGAACACCGGGGAGCTGTTTTTT.

The V and J genes are TRBV7-9 and TRBJ2-5; D may match TRBD1 or TRBD2 (5 bases each). Looked up from germline, CDR1 is SEHNR and CDR2 is FQNEAQ (reference sequence). The V end lost 0 bases, the J end lost 1 base, and 9 bases lay between the germline ends. The CDR3 runs 15 residues. The CDR3 bases are TGTGCCAGCAGCTTAGCGTCGGGACCCCAAGAGACCCAGTACTTC. The encoded protein is CASSLASGPQETQYF.

The CDR3 reads CASSSGPWEEKLFF. As DNA, the CDR3 is TGTGCCAGCAGCTCGGGTCCTTGGGAAGAAAAACTGTTTTTT. This chain connects TRBV5-5 to TRBJ1-4; D is uncertain. Germline CDR1 reads SGHKS; CDR2 reads YYEKEE (reference sequence). V lost 3 bases, J lost 8 bases, and 14 bases lay in between. CDR3 length: 14 residues.

This chain links TRBV19 with TRBJ2-7; 7 bases are a match to TRBD1. The CDR3 extends over 14 amino acids. Trimming took 0 bases from V and 4 from J; bases not matched to a gene: 3. The germline V gene has CDR1 LNHDA and CDR2 SQIVND (reference sequence). DNA of the CDR3: TGTGCCAGTAGTATAGAGGGCAGGGGGTACGAGCAGTACTTC. Translating gives CASSIEGRGYEQYF.

The V and J genes are TRBV13 and TRBJ1-1, with 7 bases aligning to TRBD1. J was trimmed by 2 bases and V by 0 bases; bases with no gene match: 3. The germline V gene has CDR1 PRHDT and CDR2 FYEKMQ (reference sequence). The CDR3 extends over 15 amino acids. The CDR3 DNA sequence: TGTGCCAGCAGCTTAGGGACAGGGCTAAACACTGAAGCTTTCTTT. Translating it yields CASSLGTGLNTEAFF.

The chain uses TRBV6-5 and TRBJ1-5; TRBD1 aligns across 7 bases. The CDR3 length is 13 residues. The junction had 8 bases not matched to a gene; V was cut back by 6 bases and J by 9 bases. Germline values: CDR1 MNHEY, CDR2 SVGAGI. The CDR3 region has the DNA TGTGCCAGCAGACAGGGGCAGCAATTGCCCCAGCATTTT. It is translated as CASRQGQQLPQHF.

The CDR3 coding sequence is TGTGCCTGGAGTCTGGGAGCCGTCGAGCAGTACTTC. Translation: CAWSLGAVEQYF. The chain combines TRBV30 with TRBJ2-7, with a possible D match to TRBD2 (5 bases). V dropped 2 bases and J dropped 6 bases, with 11 bases sitting between them. There are 12 residues in the CDR3. Germline CDR1 and CDR2: GTSNPN and SVGIG (reference sequence).

This clone was detected only a few times. The gene calls are TRBV29-1 and TRBJ1-5; a weak D match, TRBD1 (5 bases). This CDR3 spans 14 amino acids. From germline, CDR1 is SQVTM and CDR2 ANQGSEA. CDR3 in DNA: TGCAACTTAGAGTTAGGCAGGGATTATCAGCCCCAGCATTTT. Translation gives CNLELGRDYQPQHF.

The sample holds one count of this clone. The rearrangement links TRBV4-1 to TRBJ2-3; 12 bases map to TRBD2. This CDR3 is 16 amino acids long. Germline CDR1 is MGHRA and CDR2 is YSYEKL. After removal of 5 bases from V and 2 bases from J, the junction contained 5 bases not matched to a gene. The CDR3 nucleotides read TGCGCCAGCAGCGAGGGGACTAGCGGGTACACAGATACGCAGTATTTT. Translating gives CASSEGTSGYTDTQYF.

The chain is built from TRBV5-4 and TRBJ1-6; D unclear. Germline V gene sequence: CDR1 SGHNT, CDR2 YYREEE (reference sequence). The CDR3 is made up of 15 amino acids. V lost 2 bases to trimming and J lost 7 bases, with 13 bases between them. CDR3 protein: CASSFAGTPNSPLHF. CDR3 in DNA: TGTGCCAGCAGCTTCGCAGGAACCCCCAATTCACCCCTCCACTTT.

J is TRBJ2-5 and V is TRBV3-1 (or the pseudogene TRBV3-2); perhaps TRBD1 as D (5 bases). Trimming removed 5 bases at V and 7 bases at J, with 11 bases between. The CDR3 is made up of 12 amino acids. In germline, CDR1 is LGHDT, CDR2 YNNKEL (reference sequence). The CDR3 region is CASSSFRGTQYF. The CDR3 DNA sequence: TGTGCCAGCAGCTCCTTTAGGGGGACCCAGTACTTC.

The rearrangement joins TRBV5-4 to TRBJ1-1; perhaps TRBD1 as D (5 bases). This CDR3 region has 15 residues. Germline V CDR1 and CDR2: SGHNT, YYREEE (reference sequence). V shed 4 bases and J shed 3 bases, with 16 bases lying between them. CDR3 nucleotide sequence: TGTGCCAGCAGCCCTGGGACTCCCAGGGACACTGAAGCTTTCTTT. Its translation is CASSPGTPRDTEAFF.

The sample holds one count of this clone. CDR3 residues: CASSVLDFQETQYF. The CDR3 nucleotides read TGTGCCAGCAGCGTATTGGATTTCCAAGAGACCCAGTACTTC. The rearrangement uses TRBV9 and TRBJ2-5; no clear D gene. V was clipped by 1 base and J by 1 base, with 8 bases between them. The CDR3 runs to 14 residues. Germline loops: CDR1 SGDLS, CDR2 YYNGEE.

The rearrangement links TRBV28 to TRBJ2-7; D perhaps matches TRBD2 (6 bases). V lost 9 bases and J 0 bases, leaving 21 bases between the germline ends. The CDR3 consists of 16 residues. CDR1 MDHEN and CDR2 SYDVKM come from the germline V gene. The DNA of the CDR3 is TGTGCCAGTACTCGGGACTTTCCGACGAGCTCCTACGAGCAGTACTTC. It encodes CASTRDFPTSSYEQYF.

The V gene is TRBV27, the J gene TRBJ1-1, with TRBD1 matching over 11 bases. CDR3 size: 17 residues. Germline CDR1 and CDR2: MNHEY and SMNVEV (reference sequence). V lost 3 bases to trimming and J lost 0 bases; unmatched junction nucleotides: 6. The CDR3: CASSFKGQGGMNTEAFF. The CDR3 coding sequence is TGTGCCAGCAGTTTTAAGGGACAGGGGGGGATGAACACTGAAGCTTTCTTT.

The chain has TRBV5-1 and TRBJ2-2; 7 bases line up with TRBD1. Germline values: CDR1 SGHRS, CDR2 YFSETQ. V gave up 3 bases and J gave up 0 bases; unmatched junction bases: 5. The CDR3 loop spans 16 amino acids. The CDR3 coding sequence is TGCGCCAGCAGCTCTCTAACAGGGGCGAACACCGGGGAGCTGTTTTTT. It is translated as CASSSLTGANTGELFF.

The CDR3 nucleotides read TGTGCCAGCAGCAATACAGGGGCCTCTGGAAACACCATATATTTT. This sequence encodes CASSNTGASGNTIYF. This chain uses TRBV7-6 with TRBJ1-3, with 7 bases fitting TRBD1. This CDR3 spans 15 amino acids. With V trimmed by 5 bases and J by 0 bases, 4 bases remained unmatched. In germline, CDR1 is SGHVS, CDR2 FNYEAQ.

The chain uses TRBV19 and TRBJ1-5, with TRBD1 as a possible D gene (6 bases). The V gene lost 0 bases and the J gene lost 5 bases, with 17 bases spanning the gap. The CDR3 has 17 residues. Per germline, CDR1 LNHDA and CDR2 SQIVND (reference sequence). In DNA form, the CDR3 reads TGTGCCAGTAGTATAGAGAGAGCACAGGGAGTGGATCAGCCCCAGCATTTT. This gives the protein CASSIERAQGVDQPQHF.

V is TRBV2 and J is TRBJ2-2; D is perhaps TRBD1 or TRBD2 (5 bases each). The CDR3 runs 15 residues. Germline assignment: CDR1 SNHLY and CDR2 FYNNEI. V was pared by 3 bases and J by 8 bases, with 16 bases between. In DNA form, the CDR3 reads TGTGCCAGCAGTGATTCTCGGGACCCGAGGGGGGAGCTGTTTTTT. The encoded protein is CASSDSRDPRGELFF.

The genes are TRBV29-1 and TRBJ1-1, with TRBD1 matching over 10 bases. The V gene's germline CDR1 is SQVTM and CDR2 ANQGSEA. CDR3 size: 12 residues. The V segment lost 5 bases and the J segment 4 bases; nucleotides outside the gene matches: 1. DNA for the CDR3: TGCAGCGTTCGACAGGGGGCCACTGAAGCTTTCTTT. It encodes CSVRQGATEAFF.

This clone was counted a few times. The V gene is TRBV7-2, the J gene TRBJ2-1; the match to TRBD2 covers 7 bases. J was trimmed by 8 bases and V by 3 bases; bases with no gene match: 7. Germline CDR1 reads SGHTA; CDR2 reads FQGNSA. CDR3 length: 14 residues. CDR3 loop: CASSLTLAYDEQFF. The CDR3, as DNA: TGTGCCAGCAGCTTGACACTAGCGTACGATGAGCAGTTCTTC.

The chain links TRBV29-1 to TRBJ2-6; TRBD1 matches 9 bases. V dropped 8 bases and J dropped 2; count of bases not matched to a gene: 4. Germline V lookup: CDR1 SQVTM, CDR2 ANQGSEA. The CDR3 runs to 14 residues. The CDR3 DNA follows: TGCAGCTTCACAGGGGGCGCTGGGGCCAACGTCCTGACTTTC. Residues: CSFTGGAGANVLTF.

The chain has TRBV4-3 and TRBJ2-7; 8 bases are a match to TRBD2. Losses at the gene ends were 0 bases for V and 4 bases for J; bases not matched to a gene: 8. The CDR3 contains 16 residues. CDR1 and CDR2 (germline): LGHNA, YSLEER. The CDR3 DNA is TGCGCCAGCAGCCAAGATTACCGGGGGGGCCTTTACGAGCAGTACTTC. This encodes CASSQDYRGGLYEQYF.

The V gene is TRBV5-1, the J gene TRBJ2-1; D remains unclear. Germline V CDR1 and CDR2: SGHRS, YFSETQ. The CDR3 has 15 amino acids. The V gene lost 4 bases and the J gene lost 0 bases, with 11 bases spanning the gap. Here the CDR3 reads CASSPTPGSYNEQFF. The CDR3 nucleotides read TGCGCCAGCAGCCCCACCCCGGGCTCCTACAATGAGCAGTTCTTC.

J is TRBJ2-3 and V is TRBV19; D gene ambiguous. This CDR3 is 13 amino acids long. The V and J ends lost 5 bases and 6 bases respectively, with 12 bases between them. Germline V gives CDR1 LNHDA, CDR2 SQIVND (reference sequence). CDR3 region: CASSPAHGDTQYF. The CDR3 coding sequence is TGTGCCAGTAGTCCGGCTCACGGGGATACGCAGTATTTT.

This clone was counted once. This chain joins TRBV28 and TRBJ2-5; 7 nucleotides agree with TRBD1. CDR3 length: 16 amino acids. Per the germline V gene, CDR1 is MDHEN and CDR2 is SYDVKM. J was trimmed by 1 base and V by 5 bases; bases with no gene match: 10. CDR3 DNA sequence: TGTGCCAGCAGTCCCACGAGAAGGGACAGCCAAGAGACCCAGTACTTC. The encoded protein is CASSPTRRDSQETQYF.

V and J are TRBV19 and TRBJ2-1; D may be TRBD1 (6 bases). The length of the CDR3 is 16 residues. The germline V gene encodes CDR1 LNHDA and CDR2 SQIVND (reference sequence). The V and J ends lost 5 bases and 4 bases respectively, with 18 bases between them. CDR3 in amino acids: CASSAPRDNLYNEQFF. CDR3 DNA: TGTGCCAGTAGTGCGCCCCGGGACAACCTGTACAATGAGCAGTTCTTC.

This chain uses TRBV24-1 with TRBJ1-1; 8 positions agree with TRBD1. Germline V CDR1 and CDR2: KGHDR, SFDVKD. The J segment lost 1 base and the V segment lost 10 bases, leaving 1 base of the junction unmatched. The CDR3 is made up of 12 amino acids. CDR3: CATGTGNTEAFF. In DNA, the CDR3 is TGTGCCACGGGGACAGGGAACACTGAAGCTTTCTTT.